One and the same sample provided the 20 T cell receptor beta chains below, sequenced in a study of blood T cell repertoires in COVID-19. Produced via immunoSEQ multiplex PCR; TCRdb's table is partial and in-frame only. The repertoire consists of about 180,000 clones, with approximately 88% occurring once and the leading ten covering roughly 9%. The sequencing sample was made of PBMCs or T cells enriched from blood (not recorded which). These TCRs come from a woman younger than 35 who had recovered from COVID-19.

This chain joins TRBV12-3 or TRBV12-4 and TRBJ2-1; no reliable D call. The CDR3 is made up of 13 amino acids. V dropped 3 bases and J dropped 9 bases, with 12 bases sitting between them. CDR3 nucleotides: TGTGCCAGCAGTTTTCCTAGGATCACTGAGCAGTTCTTC. Amino acid sequence: CASSFPRITEQFF.

J is TRBJ2-7 and V is TRBV29-1, with 7 bases aligning to TRBD1. In germline, CDR1 is SQVTM, CDR2 ANQGSEA. This CDR3 has 15 amino acids. Germline trimming cut 4 bases from V and 2 bases from J; bases unmatched to any gene: 11. CDR3 in DNA: TGCAGCGTTGGATATAAGGACAGGACCGCCTACGAGCAGTACTTC. Translated, it gives CSVGYKDRTAYEQYF.

This chain connects TRBV28 to TRBJ2-7; possible D gene TRBD1, 5 bases. Between the trimmed V and J ends, which lost 4 bases and 3 bases, there was a span of 22 bases. In germline, CDR1 is MDHEN, CDR2 SYDVKM. This CDR3 contains 17 residues. As DNA, the CDR3 is TGTGCCAGCAGTTCGAAATGGGCAGGGCCCGCTTACTACGAGCAGTACTTC. Translating it yields CASSSKWAGPAYYEQYF. The full variable domain, in which reference TRBV28 and TRBJ2-7 provide the parts outside the CDR3, is DVKVTQSSRYLVKRTGEKVFLECVQDMDHENMFWYRQDPGLGLRLIYFSYDVKMKEKGDIPEGYSVSREKKERFSLILESASTNQTSMYLCASSSKWAGPAYYEQYFGPGTRLTVT.

The chain couples TRBV14 to TRBJ2-2; 8 positions match TRBD2. Per the germline V gene, CDR1 is SGHDN and CDR2 is FVKESK. V shed 5 bases, J shed 5 bases, and the junction held 7 bases outside the gene matches. CDR3 size: 15 residues. The CDR3 reads CASSAGTSGTGELFF. CDR3 sequence (DNA): TGTGCCAGCAGCGCCGGGACTAGTGGAACCGGGGAGCTGTTTTTT.

V and J are TRBV2 and TRBJ2-5; 8 bases match TRBD2. With 8 bases clipped from V and 4 bases from J, the junction kept 6 bases outside the gene matches. The CDR3 has 13 amino acids. Germline CDR1 SNHLY, CDR2 FYNNEI. CDR3: CASLKREGETQYF. CDR3 coding DNA: TGTGCCAGCTTGAAACGGGAGGGAGAGACCCAGTACTTC.

This chain uses TRBV7-6 with TRBJ2-7; TRBD1 might be the D (5 bases). There are 18 residues in the CDR3. V lost 0 bases and J 2 bases, leaving 20 bases between the germline ends. Germline CDR1 and CDR2: SGHVS and FNYEAQ. DNA for the CDR3: TGTGCCAGCAGCTTAGCGCACCTTGGGCAGGGCAATACCTACGAGCAGTACTTC. Translation gives CASSLAHLGQGNTYEQYF. The variable domain in full, with the rest retrieved from reference TRBV7-6 and TRBJ2-7, is GAGVSQSPRYKVTKRGQDVALRCDPISGHVSLYWYRQALGQGPEFLTYFNYEAQQDKSGLPNDRFSAERPEGSISTLTIQRTEQRDSAMYRCASSLAHLGQGNTYEQYFGPGTRLTVT.

The sample holds a few counts of this clone. The genes are TRBV2 and TRBJ2-5; the D gene is possibly TRBD2 (5 bases). Trimming took 6 bases from V and 4 from J, leaving 15 bases between them. Germline V CDR1 and CDR2: SNHLY, FYNNEI. The CDR3 sequence is 14 residues long. The CDR3 DNA reads TGTGCCAGCAGGTTGGAGGTAGCCCCAGAGACCCAGTACTTC. It encodes CASRLEVAPETQYF.

The chain combines TRBV4-1 with TRBJ2-1; tentatively, D is TRBD2 (6 bases). This CDR3 comprises 16 residues. Trimming cost V 0 bases and J 0 bases, with 9 bases left between them. Germline lookup yields CDR1 MGHRA and CDR2 YSYEKL. CDR3 region: CASSQEWGGSYNEQFF. As DNA, the CDR3 is TGCGCCAGCAGCCAAGAGTGGGGAGGCTCCTACAATGAGCAGTTCTTC.

The rearrangement joins TRBV14 to TRBJ2-2; TRBD2 might be the D (5 bases). The germline CDR1 and CDR2 sequences are SGHDN and FVKESK. This CDR3 has 18 residues. V was pared by 2 bases and J by 4 bases, with 20 bases between. The chain's CDR3 is CASSQRRSWEQLTGELFF. CDR3 bases: TGTGCCAGCAGCCAACGTAGAAGTTGGGAGCAGCTCACCGGGGAGCTGTTTTTT.

The chain employs TRBV5-8 and TRBJ2-7; tentatively, D is TRBD2 (5 bases). The length of the CDR3 is 13 residues. The germline V gene has CDR1 SGHTS and CDR2 YDEGEE. The ends were cut back, 7 bases at V and 2 bases at J, with 13 bases in the middle. CDR3 protein: CASGSENTYEQYF. The CDR3 coding sequence is TGTGCCAGCGGGAGTGAAAACACCTACGAGCAGTACTTC.

The chain has TRBV3-1 (or the pseudogene TRBV3-2) and TRBJ1-2; tentative D call: TRBD1 (6 bases). The CDR3 runs 12 residues. Trimming pared 5 bases from V and 6 bases from J, leaving 10 bases between. The V gene's germline CDR1 is LGHDT and CDR2 YNNKEL (reference sequence). As DNA, the CDR3 is TGTGCCAGCAGCGGGGGGGGGCATGGCTACACCTTC. It codes for CASSGGGHGYTF.

The chain employs TRBV18 and TRBJ2-7; the D gene is possibly TRBD2 (6 bases). The CDR3 spans 12 residues. The V end was cut by 0 bases, the J end by 6 bases, with 6 bases between. The germline gives CDR1 KGHSH, CDR2 LQKENI. CDR3 nucleotides: TGTGCCAGCTCACCACCGGGGGGCGAGCAGTACTTC. Translated: CASSPPGGEQYF.

This chain joins TRBV28 and TRBJ2-7; 10 bases match TRBD2. Looked up from germline, CDR1 is MDHEN and CDR2 is SYDVKM. V lost 6 bases, J lost 2 bases, and 7 bases stayed unmatched. The length of the CDR3 is 15 residues. In DNA, the CDR3 is TGTGCCAGCAGCCCCCTAGCGGGGGCCGCCTACGAGCAGTACTTC. Its translation: CASSPLAGAAYEQYF.

The genes are TRBV10-3 and TRBJ1-1, with D maybe TRBD1 (5 bases). CDR3 length: 11 amino acids. Germline V gives CDR1 ENHRY, CDR2 SYGVKD. With 7 bases removed from V and 4 bases from J, the gap between germline ends came to 7 bases. The CDR3: CAITGGTEAFF. CDR3 DNA: TGTGCCATCACGGGGGGCACTGAAGCTTTCTTT.

The rearrangement links TRBV6-5 to TRBJ1-5; D possibly corresponds to TRBD1 (5 bases). Germline V gives CDR1 MNHEY, CDR2 SVGAGI. CDR3 size: 12 residues. V was trimmed by 8 bases and J by 5 bases, leaving 10 bases between them. The CDR3 DNA sequence: TGTGCCAGCGGGGCATTCGATCAGCCCCAGCATTTT. Its translation: CASGAFDQPQHF.

The chain uses TRBV24-1 and TRBJ1-1; D may be TRBD1 (6 bases). The V end was cut by 5 bases, the J end by 4 bases, with 13 bases between. The CDR3 loop spans 14 amino acids. Germline loops: CDR1 KGHDR, CDR2 SFDVKD. In DNA, the CDR3 is TGTGCCACCAGTGGAACAGGGATGGCCACTGAAGCTTTCTTT. This gives the protein CATSGTGMATEAFF.

This chain links TRBV3-1 (or the pseudogene TRBV3-2) with TRBJ1-3; D uncertain. Germline V gene lookup returns CDR1 LGHDT and CDR2 YNNKEL (reference sequence). Deletions cut 1 base from V and 6 bases from J, with 19 bases between. This CDR3 has 17 residues. The CDR3 bases are TGTGCCAGCAGCCAAGGCGGGTTTACGGGGTTCTTAAACACCATATATTTT. Translated, it gives CASSQGGFTGFLNTIYF.

The chain carries TRBV5-1 and TRBJ2-2; TRBD2 is a possible D gene (6 bases). CDR1 SGHRS and CDR2 YFSETQ come from the germline V gene. V lost 5 bases, J lost 0 bases, and 11 bases lay in between. The CDR3 length is 15 residues. For the CDR3, the DNA is TGCGCCAGCAGTCAGGACTACGCGAACACCGGGGAGCTGTTTTTT. Protein product: CASSQDYANTGELFF.

The J gene is TRBJ1-2, the V gene TRBV28; no clear D gene. The CDR3 length is 13 residues. Trimming shortened V by 3 bases and J by 7 bases, and 12 bases separated the two germline ends. Germline loops: CDR1 MDHEN, CDR2 SYDVKM. The CDR3 sequence is CASSFGEMLGYTF. The CDR3 region has the DNA TGTGCCAGCAGTTTTGGAGAGATGCTTGGCTACACCTTC.

The chain employs TRBV6-2 or TRBV6-3 and TRBJ2-2; 9 nucleotides match TRBD1. This CDR3 is built from 16 residues. Unmatched junction bases numbered 5, after V lost 2 bases and J lost 4 bases. Per germline, CDR1 MNHEY and CDR2 SVGEGT. The CDR3 protein is CASSYPGQGGTGELFF. CDR3 in DNA: TGTGCCAGCAGTTACCCGGGACAGGGCGGCACCGGGGAGCTGTTTTTT.